This TCR beta chain is drawn from a study of Ad26.COV2.S vaccination and SARS-CoV-2 variants. Method: immunoSEQ multiplex PCR; TCRdb's copy keeps in-frame clones and lacks some. Among about 680,000 clones listed, more than 70% were seen once. Trimming removed 0 bases from V and 6 bases from J, with 15 bases in between. Germline assignment: CDR1 SGDLS and CDR2 YYNGEE. The CDR3 spans 16 residues. This clone was detected only a few times. Treatment indicated: approximately 18 received Ad26.COV2.S at low or high dose, single or two shots; roughly five received placebo; per-sample allocation not given. Sampling occurred on day 63 after the first vaccine or placebo injection.

Specimen: peripheral blood, collected in a trial of Ad26.COV2.S vaccine versus placebo. This rearrangement joins TRBV9 to TRBJ2-2; D is undetermined. The TCR originated in a person aged 18-60 years who received the Ad26.COV2.S COVID-19 vaccine or a placebo. In DNA, the CDR3 is TGTGCCAGCAGCGTAGATGGCAGAAGTTGGCCCGGGGAGCTGTTTTTT. This translates into CASSVDGRSWPGELFF.